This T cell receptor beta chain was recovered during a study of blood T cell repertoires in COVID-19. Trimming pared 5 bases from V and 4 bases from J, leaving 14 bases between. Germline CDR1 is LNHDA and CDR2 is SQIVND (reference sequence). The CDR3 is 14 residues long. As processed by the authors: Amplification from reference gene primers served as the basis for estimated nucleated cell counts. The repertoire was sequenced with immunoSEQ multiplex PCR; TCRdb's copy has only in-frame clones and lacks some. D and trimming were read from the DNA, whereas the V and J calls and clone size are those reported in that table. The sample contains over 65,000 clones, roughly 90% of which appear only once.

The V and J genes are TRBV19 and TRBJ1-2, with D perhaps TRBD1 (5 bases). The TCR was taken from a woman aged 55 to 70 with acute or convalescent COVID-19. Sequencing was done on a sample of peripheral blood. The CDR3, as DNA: TGTGCCAGTAGTGCCCGGGGGGTCCTCTATGGCTACACCTTC. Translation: CASSARGVLYGYTF.